This TCR beta chain is drawn from a study of a mutant IDH1 vaccine in newly diagnosed glioma. The data were produced by immunoSEQ multiplex PCR, yet TCRdb's version contains in-frame clones alone and is incomplete. The data contain about 32,000 clones, 80% to 85% of them seen just once; the ten biggest clones take up approximately 6.9%. Regarding time point: week 35, safety follow-up. Vaccination used 300 ug of mutant IDH1 20-mer peptide per dose, with topical imiquimod. Worth noting for this clone: Its antigen remains unknown.

The origin of this receptor is a woman between 18 and 30 years old with glioma. Sequencing was performed on PBMCs, taken from a glioma patient whose treatment included an IDH1 peptide vaccine.

The CDR3 loop is CARPGGNEQFF. In nucleotides, the CDR3 is TGTGCCCGACCGGGGGGCAATGAGCAGTTCTTC. This rearrangement joins TRBV6-5 to TRBJ2-1, with TRBD2 matching over 7 bases. The ends lost 11 bases at V and 6 bases at J; junction bases unmatched: 4. The CDR3 length is 11 residues. The germline gives CDR1 MNHEY, CDR2 SVGAGI.